This T cell receptor (beta chain) was documented in a study of CD8 T cells in Susac syndrome. cDNA came from roughly 0.53 to 1 ug RNA primed by random hexamers. TCRdb passed the immunoSEQ multiplex PCR reads through MiXCR, listing each CDR3 protein once. The sample includes over 350,000 distinct CDR3 sequences, approximately 89% of them seen just once. The CDR3 is 13 amino acids. The ends were cut back, 3 bases at V and 7 bases at J, with 10 bases in the middle. Germline CDR1 reads MNHEY; CDR2 reads SMNVEV (reference sequence). The origin of this receptor is a human donor with multiple sclerosis. Sequencing used CD8+ T cells from PBMCs. The chain recombines TRBV27 with TRBJ2-1; no reliable D call. CDR3: CASSFDPGNEQFF. CDR3 sequence (DNA): TGTGCCAGCAGTTTCGACCCCGGGAATGAGCAGTTCTTC.